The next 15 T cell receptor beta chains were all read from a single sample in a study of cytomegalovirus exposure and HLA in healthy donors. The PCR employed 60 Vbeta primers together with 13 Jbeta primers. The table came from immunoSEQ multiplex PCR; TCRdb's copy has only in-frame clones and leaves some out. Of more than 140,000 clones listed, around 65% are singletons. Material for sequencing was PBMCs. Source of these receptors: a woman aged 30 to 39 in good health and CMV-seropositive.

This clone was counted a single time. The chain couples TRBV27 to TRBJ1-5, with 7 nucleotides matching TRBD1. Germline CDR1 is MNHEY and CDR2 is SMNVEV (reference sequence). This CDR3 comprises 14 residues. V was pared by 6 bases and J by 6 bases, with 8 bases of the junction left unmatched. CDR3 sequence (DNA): TGTGCCAGCAGGTTACAGGGGTTGGGTCAGCCCCAGCATTTT. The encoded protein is CASRLQGLGQPQHF.

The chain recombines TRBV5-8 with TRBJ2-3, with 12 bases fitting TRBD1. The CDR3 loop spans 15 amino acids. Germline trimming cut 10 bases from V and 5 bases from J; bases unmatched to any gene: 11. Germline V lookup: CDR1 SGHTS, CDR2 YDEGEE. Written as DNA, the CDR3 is TGTGCCGTACTTAAAGGGACAGGGGGCGTAGATACGCAGTATTTT. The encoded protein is CAVLKGTGGVDTQYF.

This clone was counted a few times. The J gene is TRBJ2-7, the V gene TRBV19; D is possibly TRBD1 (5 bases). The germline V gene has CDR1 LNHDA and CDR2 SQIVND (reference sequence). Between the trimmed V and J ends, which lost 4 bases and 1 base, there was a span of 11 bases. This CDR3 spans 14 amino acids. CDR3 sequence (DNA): TGTGCCAGTAGTAGCCAGGCAGGGTCCTACGAGCAGTACTTC. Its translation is CASSSQAGSYEQYF.

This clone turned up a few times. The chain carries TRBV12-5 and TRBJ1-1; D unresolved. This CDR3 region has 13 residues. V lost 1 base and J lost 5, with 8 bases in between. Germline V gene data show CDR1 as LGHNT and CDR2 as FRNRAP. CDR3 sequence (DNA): TGTGCTAGTGGTTTGGCCACGGAGACTGAAGCTTTCTTT. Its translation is CASGLATETEAFF.

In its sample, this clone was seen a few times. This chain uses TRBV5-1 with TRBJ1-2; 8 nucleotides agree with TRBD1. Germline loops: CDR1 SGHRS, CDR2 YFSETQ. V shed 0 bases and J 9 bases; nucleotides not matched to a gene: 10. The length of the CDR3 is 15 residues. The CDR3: CASSLGRTGPIRYTF. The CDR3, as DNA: TGCGCCAGCAGCTTGGGGCGGACAGGGCCTATTCGCTACACCTTC.

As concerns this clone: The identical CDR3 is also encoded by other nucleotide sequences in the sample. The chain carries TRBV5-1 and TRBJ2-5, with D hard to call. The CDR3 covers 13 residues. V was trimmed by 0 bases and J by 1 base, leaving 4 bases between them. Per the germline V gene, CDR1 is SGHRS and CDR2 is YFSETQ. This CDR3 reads CASSLASQETQYF. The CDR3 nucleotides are TGCGCCAGCAGCTTGGCATCCCAAGAGACCCAGTACTTC.

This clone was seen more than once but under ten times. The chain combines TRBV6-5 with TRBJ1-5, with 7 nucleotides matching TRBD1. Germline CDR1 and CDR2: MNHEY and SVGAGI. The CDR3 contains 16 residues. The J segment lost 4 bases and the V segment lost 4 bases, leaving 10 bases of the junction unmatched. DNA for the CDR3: TGTGCCAGCAGTTCCTGGGACAGACCCGGGAATCAGCCCCAGCATTTT. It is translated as CASSSWDRPGNQPQHF.

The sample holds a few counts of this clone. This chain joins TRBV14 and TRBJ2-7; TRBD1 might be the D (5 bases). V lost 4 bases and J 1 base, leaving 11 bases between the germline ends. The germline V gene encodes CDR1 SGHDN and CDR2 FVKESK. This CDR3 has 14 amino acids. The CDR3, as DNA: TGTGCCAGCAGCCGGGGCACGCCGTCCTACGAGCAGTACTTC. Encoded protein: CASSRGTPSYEQYF.

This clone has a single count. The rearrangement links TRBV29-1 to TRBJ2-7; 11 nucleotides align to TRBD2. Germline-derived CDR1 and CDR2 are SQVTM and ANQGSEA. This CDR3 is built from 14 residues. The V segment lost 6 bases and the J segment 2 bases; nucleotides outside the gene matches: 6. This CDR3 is CSVLLAGVTYEQYF. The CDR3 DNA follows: TGCAGCGTATTACTAGCGGGGGTTACCTACGAGCAGTACTTC.

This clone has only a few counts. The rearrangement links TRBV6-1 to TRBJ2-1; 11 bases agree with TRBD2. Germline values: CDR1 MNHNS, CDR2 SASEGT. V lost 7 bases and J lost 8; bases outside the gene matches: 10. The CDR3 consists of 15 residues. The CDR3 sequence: CASTQLAGATDEQFF. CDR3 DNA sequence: TGTGCCAGCACTCAACTAGCGGGAGCTACGGATGAGCAGTTCTTC.

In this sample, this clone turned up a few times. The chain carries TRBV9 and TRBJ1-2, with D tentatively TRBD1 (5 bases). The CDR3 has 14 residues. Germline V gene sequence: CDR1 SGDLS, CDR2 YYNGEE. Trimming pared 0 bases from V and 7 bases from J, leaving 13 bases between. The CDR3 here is CASSVVIGGGGYTF. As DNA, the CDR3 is TGTGCCAGCAGCGTAGTAATCGGGGGAGGTGGCTACACCTTC.

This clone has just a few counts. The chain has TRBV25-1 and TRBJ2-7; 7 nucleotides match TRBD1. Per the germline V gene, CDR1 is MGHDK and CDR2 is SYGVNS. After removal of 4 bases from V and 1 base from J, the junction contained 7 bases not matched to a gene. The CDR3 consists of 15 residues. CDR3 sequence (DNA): TGTGCCAGCAGTGTTCCGGGACAGTTATCCTACGAGCAGTACTTC. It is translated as CASSVPGQLSYEQYF.

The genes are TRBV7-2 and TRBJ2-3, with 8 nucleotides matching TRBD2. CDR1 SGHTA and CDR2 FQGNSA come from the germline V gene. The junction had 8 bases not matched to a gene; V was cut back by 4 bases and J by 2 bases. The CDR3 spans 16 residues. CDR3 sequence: CASSSGSAGATDTQYF. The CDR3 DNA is TGTGCCAGCAGCTCGGGGTCAGCGGGAGCCACAGATACGCAGTATTTT.

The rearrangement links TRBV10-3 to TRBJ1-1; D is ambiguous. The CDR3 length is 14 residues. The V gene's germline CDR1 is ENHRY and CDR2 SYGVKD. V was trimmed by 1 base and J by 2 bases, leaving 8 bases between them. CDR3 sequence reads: CAISELERNTEAFF. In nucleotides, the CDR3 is TGTGCCATCAGTGAGTTGGAGAGAAACACTGAAGCTTTCTTT.

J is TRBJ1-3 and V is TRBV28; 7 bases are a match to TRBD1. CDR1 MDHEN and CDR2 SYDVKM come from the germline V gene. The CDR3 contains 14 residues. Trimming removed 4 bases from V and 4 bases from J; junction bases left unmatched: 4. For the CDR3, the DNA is TGTGCCAGCAGTTACAGGGGAGTGGGAAACACCATATATTTT. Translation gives CASSYRGVGNTIYF. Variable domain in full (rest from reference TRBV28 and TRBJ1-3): DVKVTQSSRYLVKRTGEKVFLECVQDMDHENMFWYRQDPGLGLRLIYFSYDVKMKEKGDIPEGYSVSREKKERFSLILESASTNQTSMYLCASSYRGVGNTIYFGEGSWLTVV.